This is a list of T cell receptor beta chains from one sample in a study of blood T cells in healthy people across ages. Using its own MiXCR run on the 5' RACE reads, TCRdb lists one record per CDR3 protein. The table records approximately 1.5 million distinct CDR3 sequences, about 31% of them present only once. The sample comprised blood. These receptors all come from a woman under 40 in good health. CDR3s include the opening cysteine and the closing phenylalanine or tryptophan. D genes are given only for firm matches. Clone size, where shown, is once, few, many, or a class for clones that have expanded.

CDR3,DNA,V,size,J,D
CSVEVQASGDTGELFF,TGCAGCGTTGAAGTACAAGCTAGCGGAGACACCGGGGAGCTGTTTTTT,TRBV29-1,-,TRBJ2-2,TRBD2
CASSYQTGAFGANVLTF,TGTGCCAGCAGTTACCAGACAGGGGCCTTTGGGGCCAACGTCCTGACTTTC,TRBV6-5,-,TRBJ2-6,TRBD1
CASSGVFSYEQYF,TGTGCCAGCAGCGGCGTCTTCTCCTACGAGCAGTACTTC,TRBV11-1,-,TRBJ2-7,-
CSIGGGPKETQYF,TGCAGCATCGGGGGGGGGCCAAAAGAGACCCAGTACTTC,TRBV29-1,many,TRBJ2-5,TRBD2
CASTGTRQETQYF,TGCGCCAGCACCGGGACTCGGCAAGAGACCCAGTACTTC,TRBV5-1,few,TRBJ2-5,-
CASSLDRGILEQYF,TGTGCCAGCAGCTTGGACAGGGGGATCTTAGAGCAGTACTTC,TRBV13,-,TRBJ2-4,TRBD1
CATSGPLADTQYF,TGTGCCACCAGTGGCCCTCTGGCGGATACGCAGTATTTT,TRBV24-1,-,TRBJ2-3,-
CAGSLWGGSGVNEKLFF,TGTGCCGGCAGCTTATGGGGCGGCTCGGGTGTAAATGAAAAACTGTTTTTT,TRBV7-2,-,TRBJ1-4,-
CASRREQLAKETQYF,TGTGCCAGCAGACGGGAACAGCTAGCTAAAGAGACCCAGTACTTC,TRBV2,-,TRBJ2-5,-
CSATGTGYAGKLFF,TGCAGTGCTACCGGGACAGGGTATGCCGGGAAGCTGTTTTTT,TRBV20-1,-,TRBJ2-2,TRBD1
CASSLGSGNTEAFF,TGTGCCAGCAGTTTAGGGAGCGGGAACACTGAAGCTTTCTTT,TRBV7-9,-,TRBJ1-1,-
CASSERGGYNEQFF,TGCGCCAGCAGCGAAAGGGGGGGGTATAATGAGCAGTTCTTC,TRBV5-1,-,TRBJ2-1,-
CASSEGDILTQYF,TGTGCCAGCAGCGAGGGGGACATTCTCACGCAGTATTTT,TRBV9,-,TRBJ2-3,-
CASSLTSGGASEQYF,TGCGCCAGCAGCCTTACTAGCGGGGGGGCCTCCGAGCAGTACTTC,TRBV4-1,many,TRBJ2-7,TRBD2
CAWSTGRSGNQPQHF,TGTGCCTGGAGCACCGGGAGAAGCGGCAATCAGCCCCAGCATTTT,TRBV30,-,TRBJ1-5,-
CASSWFGTGGEETQYF,TGTGCCAGCAGCTGGTTTGGGACAGGGGGCGAAGAGACCCAGTACTTC,TRBV7-9,few,TRBJ2-5,TRBD1